This record concerns one T cell receptor (beta chain) sequence. Antigen unknown. The TCRbeta library was prepared with unique molecular identifiers. TCRdb re-called the PCR reads with MiXCR, one entry per CDR3 protein. The sample consists of approximately 1,000,000 distinct CDR3 sequences, about 29% of them appearing once. This entry belongs to a study of T-cell reconstitution after alpha-beta-depleted transplantation in children. Germline loops: CDR1 SGHAT, CDR2 FQDESV (reference sequence). The CDR3 runs 14 residues. The V gene end was trimmed by 4 bases and the J gene end by 7 bases; junction bases not matched to a gene: 9. Findings and caveats of the study: About two months after transplant, alpha-beta T cells reportedly came from several hundred expanded graft clones.

Sequenced material: PBMCs, mostly from graft donor cells, taken 360 days after TCRalphabeta/CD19-depleted stem cell transplant. The clonotype comes from a boy in the first two years of life who had a stem cell transplant for SCID, so the T cells may come from the graft donor. V and J are TRBV11-1 and TRBJ2-5, with 7 bases lining up with TRBD2. The CDR3 DNA reads as TGTGCCAGCAGCTCGGACACCCCTAGCGGGACCCAGTACTTC. It yields the protein CASSSDTPSGTQYF. Supplemented by reference TRBV11-1 and TRBJ2-5, the full variable domain reads EAEVAQSPRYKITEKSQAVAFWCDPISGHATLYWYRQILGQGPELLVQFQDESVVDDSQLPKDRFSAERLKGVDSTLKIQPAELGDSAMYLCASSSDTPSGTQYFGPGTRLLVL.